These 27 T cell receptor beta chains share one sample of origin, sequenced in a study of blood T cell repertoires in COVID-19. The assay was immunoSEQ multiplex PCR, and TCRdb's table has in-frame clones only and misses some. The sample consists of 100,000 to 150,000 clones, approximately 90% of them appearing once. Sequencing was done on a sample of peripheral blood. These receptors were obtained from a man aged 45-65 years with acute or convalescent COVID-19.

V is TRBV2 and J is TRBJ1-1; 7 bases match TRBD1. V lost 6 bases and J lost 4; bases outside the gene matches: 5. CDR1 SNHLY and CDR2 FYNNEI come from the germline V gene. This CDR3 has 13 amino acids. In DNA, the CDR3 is TGTGCCAGCAGGGTACAGGGGACCACTGAAGCTTTCTTT. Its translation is CASRVQGTTEAFF.

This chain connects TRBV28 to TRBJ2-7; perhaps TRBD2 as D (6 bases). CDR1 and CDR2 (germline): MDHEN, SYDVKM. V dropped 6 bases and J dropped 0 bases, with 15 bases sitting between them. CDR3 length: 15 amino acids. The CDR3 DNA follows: TGTGCCAGCAGGGCCGCGGGGCGGGGCTCCTACGAGCAGTACTTC. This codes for CASRAAGRGSYEQYF.

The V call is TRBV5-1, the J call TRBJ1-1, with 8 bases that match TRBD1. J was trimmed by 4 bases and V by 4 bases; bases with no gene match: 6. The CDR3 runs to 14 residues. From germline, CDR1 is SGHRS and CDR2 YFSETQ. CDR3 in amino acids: CASSPPDRGTEAFF. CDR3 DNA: TGCGCCAGCAGCCCTCCAGACAGGGGCACTGAAGCTTTCTTT.

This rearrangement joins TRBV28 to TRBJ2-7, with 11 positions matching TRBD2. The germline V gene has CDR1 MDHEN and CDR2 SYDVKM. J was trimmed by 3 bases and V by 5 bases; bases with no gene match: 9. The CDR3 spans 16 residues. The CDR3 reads CASSRRTSGSVYEQYF. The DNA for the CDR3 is TGTGCCAGCAGTCGCCGAACTAGCGGGAGTGTCTACGAGCAGTACTTC.

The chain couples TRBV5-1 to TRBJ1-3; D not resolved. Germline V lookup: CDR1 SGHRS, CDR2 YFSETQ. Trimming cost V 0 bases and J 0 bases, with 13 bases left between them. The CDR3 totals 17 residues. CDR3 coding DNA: TGCGCCAGCAGCTTGGGTAGGTCGGGGAACTCTGGAAACACCATATATTTT. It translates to CASSLGRSGNSGNTIYF.

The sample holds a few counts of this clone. CDR3 coding DNA: TGTGCCAGCAGTTTCCCCCAGGGGGCTCTTCGTGGCTACACCTTC. Its protein product is CASSFPQGALRGYTF. The chain recombines TRBV28 with TRBJ1-2; 8 bases match TRBD1. The junction had 10 bases not matched to a gene; V was cut back by 3 bases and J by 7 bases. From germline, CDR1 is MDHEN and CDR2 SYDVKM. The CDR3 is 15 residues long.

The CDR3 loop is CASSPGQSNQPQHF. The CDR3 DNA reads TGCGCCAGCAGCCCCGGACAAAGCAATCAGCCCCAGCATTTT. This chain links TRBV5-1 with TRBJ1-5; maybe TRBD1 (5 bases). Trimming shortened V by 4 bases and J by 1 base, and 9 bases separated the two germline ends. The V gene's germline CDR1 is SGHRS and CDR2 YFSETQ. The CDR3 is 14 amino acids.

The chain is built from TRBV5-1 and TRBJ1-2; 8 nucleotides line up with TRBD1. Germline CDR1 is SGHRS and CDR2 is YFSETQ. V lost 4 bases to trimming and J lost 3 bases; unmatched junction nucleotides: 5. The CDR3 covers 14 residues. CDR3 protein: CASSPTGEDYGYTF. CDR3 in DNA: TGCGCCAGCAGCCCGACAGGGGAGGACTATGGCTACACCTTC.

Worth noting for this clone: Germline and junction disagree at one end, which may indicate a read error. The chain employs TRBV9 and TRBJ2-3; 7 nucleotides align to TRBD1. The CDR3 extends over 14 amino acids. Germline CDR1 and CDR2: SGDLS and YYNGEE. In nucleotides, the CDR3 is TGTGCCAGCAGCATACCGACCGGGACAGAGAGTATCAATTTT. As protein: CASSIPTGTESINF.

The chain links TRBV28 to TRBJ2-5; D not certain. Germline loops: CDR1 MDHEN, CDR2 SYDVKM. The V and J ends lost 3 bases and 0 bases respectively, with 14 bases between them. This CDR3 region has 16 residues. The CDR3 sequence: CASSFFRTRYQETQYF. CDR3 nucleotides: TGTGCCAGCAGTTTTTTTAGAACGAGGTACCAAGAGACCCAGTACTTC.

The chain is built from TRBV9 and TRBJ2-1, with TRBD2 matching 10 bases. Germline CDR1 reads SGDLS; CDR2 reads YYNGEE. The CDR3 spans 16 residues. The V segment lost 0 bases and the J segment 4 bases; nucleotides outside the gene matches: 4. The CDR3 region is CASSVGSGGVYNEQFF. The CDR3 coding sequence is TGTGCCAGCAGCGTAGGGAGCGGGGGGGTATACAATGAGCAGTTCTTC. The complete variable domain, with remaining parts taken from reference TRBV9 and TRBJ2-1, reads DSGVTQTPKHLITATGQRVTLRCSPRSGDLSVYWYQQSLDQGLQFLIQYYNGEERAKGNILERFSAQQFPDLHSELNLSSLELGDSALYFCASSVGSGGVYNEQFFGPGTRLTVL.

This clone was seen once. The CDR3 region is CASSLIAGVGEQYF. CDR3 DNA: TGTGCCAGCAGCTTAATAGCCGGGGTCGGCGAGCAGTACTTC. The J gene is TRBJ2-7, the V gene TRBV7-2; possibly TRBD2 for D (5 bases). V was shortened by 2 bases and J by 6 bases, with 14 bases between the two germline ends. This CDR3 is built from 14 residues. Germline V CDR1 and CDR2: SGHTA, FQGNSA.

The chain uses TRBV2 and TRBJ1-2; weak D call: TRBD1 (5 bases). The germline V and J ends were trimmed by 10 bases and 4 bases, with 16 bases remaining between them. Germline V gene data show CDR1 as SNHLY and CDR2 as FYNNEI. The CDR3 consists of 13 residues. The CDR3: CATLTDFGYGYTF. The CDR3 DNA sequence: TGTGCCACCCTGACAGACTTTGGCTATGGCTACACCTTC.

The CDR3 spells CASSFGTGFYEQYF. In DNA form, the CDR3 reads TGTGCCAGCAGTTTCGGGACAGGGTTCTACGAGCAGTACTTC. The chain couples TRBV2 to TRBJ2-7; 9 nucleotides align to TRBD1. This CDR3 region has 14 residues. The junction had 5 bases not matched to a gene; V was cut back by 5 bases and J by 3 bases. CDR1 is SNHLY, CDR2 FYNNEI, per germline.

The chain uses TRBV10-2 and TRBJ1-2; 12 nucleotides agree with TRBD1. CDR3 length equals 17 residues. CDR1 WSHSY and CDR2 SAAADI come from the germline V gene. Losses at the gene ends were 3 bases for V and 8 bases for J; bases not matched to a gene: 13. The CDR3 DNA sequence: TGCGCCAGCAGTGAAAGTTGGGCCGGGACAGGGGGCTTGGGCTACACCTTC. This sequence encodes CASSESWAGTGGLGYTF.

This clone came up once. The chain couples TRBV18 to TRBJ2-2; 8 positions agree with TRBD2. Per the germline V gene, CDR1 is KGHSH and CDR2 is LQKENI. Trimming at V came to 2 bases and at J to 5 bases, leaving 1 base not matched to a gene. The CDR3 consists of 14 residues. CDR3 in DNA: TGTGCCAGCTCACCAGTAGCGGGGACCGGGGAGCTGTTTTTT. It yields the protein CASSPVAGTGELFF.

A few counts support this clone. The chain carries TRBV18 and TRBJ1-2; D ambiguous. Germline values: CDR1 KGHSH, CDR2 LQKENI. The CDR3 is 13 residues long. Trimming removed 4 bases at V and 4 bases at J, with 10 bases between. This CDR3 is CASSQEGVYGYTF. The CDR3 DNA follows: TGTGCCAGCTCACAAGAGGGAGTCTATGGCTACACCTTC.

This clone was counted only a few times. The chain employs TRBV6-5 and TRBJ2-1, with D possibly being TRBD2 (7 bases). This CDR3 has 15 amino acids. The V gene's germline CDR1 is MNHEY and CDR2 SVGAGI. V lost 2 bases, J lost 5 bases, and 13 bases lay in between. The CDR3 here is CASSYGGALDNEQFF. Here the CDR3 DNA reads TGTGCCAGCAGTTACGGGGGGGCCCTCGACAATGAGCAGTTCTTC.

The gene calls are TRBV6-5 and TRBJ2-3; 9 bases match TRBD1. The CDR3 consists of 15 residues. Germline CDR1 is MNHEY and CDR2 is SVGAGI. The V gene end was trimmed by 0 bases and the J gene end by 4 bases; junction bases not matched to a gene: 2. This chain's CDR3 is CASSYSGQGSDTQYF. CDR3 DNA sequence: TGTGCCAGCAGTTACTCGGGACAGGGCTCAGATACGCAGTATTTT.

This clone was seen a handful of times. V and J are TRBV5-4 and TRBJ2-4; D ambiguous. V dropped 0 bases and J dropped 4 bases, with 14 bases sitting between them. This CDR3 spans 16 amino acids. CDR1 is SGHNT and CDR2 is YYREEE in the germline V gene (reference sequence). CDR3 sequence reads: CASSLERGDEKNIQYF. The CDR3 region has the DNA TGTGCCAGCAGCTTGGAACGCGGAGATGAGAAAAACATTCAGTACTTC.

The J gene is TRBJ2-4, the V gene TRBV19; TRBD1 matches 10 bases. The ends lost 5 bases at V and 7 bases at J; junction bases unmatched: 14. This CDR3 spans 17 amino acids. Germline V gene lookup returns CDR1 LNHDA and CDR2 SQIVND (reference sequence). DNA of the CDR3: TGTGCCAGTAGTGCGGGACAGGGGACCCCCCGCGGGAACATTCAGTACTTC. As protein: CASSAGQGTPRGNIQYF.

The CDR3 nucleotides are TGTGCCAGCAGTGAGGAGGAACACACTGAAGCTTTCTTT. It is translated as CASSEEEHTEAFF. The chain is built from TRBV6-4 and TRBJ1-1; D not certain. Trimming took 3 bases from V and 3 from J, leaving 8 bases between them. The CDR3 has 13 residues. Germline assignment: CDR1 MRHNA and CDR2 SNTAGT.

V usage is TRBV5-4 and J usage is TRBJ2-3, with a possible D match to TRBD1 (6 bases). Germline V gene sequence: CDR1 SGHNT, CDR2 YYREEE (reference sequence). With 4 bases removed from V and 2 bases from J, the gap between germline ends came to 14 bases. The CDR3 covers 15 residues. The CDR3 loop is CASSPGQIFTDTQYF. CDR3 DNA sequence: TGTGCCAGCAGCCCTGGACAGATTTTCACAGATACGCAGTATTTT. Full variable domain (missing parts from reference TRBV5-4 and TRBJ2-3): ETGVTQSPTHLIKTRGQQVTLRCSSQSGHNTVSWYQQALGQGPQFIFQYYREEENGRGNFPPRFSGLQFPNYSSELNVNALELDDSALYLCASSPGQIFTDTQYFGPGTRLTVL.

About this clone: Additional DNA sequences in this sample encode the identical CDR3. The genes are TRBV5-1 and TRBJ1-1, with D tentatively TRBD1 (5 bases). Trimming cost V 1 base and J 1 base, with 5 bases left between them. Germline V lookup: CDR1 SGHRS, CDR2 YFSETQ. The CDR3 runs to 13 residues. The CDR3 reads CASSLRGNTEAFF. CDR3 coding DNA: TGCGCCAGCAGCTTGAGGGGGAACACTGAAGCTTTCTTT.

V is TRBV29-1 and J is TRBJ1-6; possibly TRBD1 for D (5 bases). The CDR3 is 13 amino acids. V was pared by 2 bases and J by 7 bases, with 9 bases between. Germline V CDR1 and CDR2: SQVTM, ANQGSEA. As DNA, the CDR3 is TGCAGCGTTGAAAAGGGGTGGAATTCACCCCTCCACTTT. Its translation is CSVEKGWNSPLHF.

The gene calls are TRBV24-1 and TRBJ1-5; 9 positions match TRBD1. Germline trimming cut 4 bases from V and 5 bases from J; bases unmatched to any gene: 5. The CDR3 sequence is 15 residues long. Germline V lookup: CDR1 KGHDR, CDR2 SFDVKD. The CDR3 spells CATSDPTGGHQPQHF. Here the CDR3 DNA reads TGTGCCACCAGTGACCCTACAGGGGGCCATCAGCCCCAGCATTTT.

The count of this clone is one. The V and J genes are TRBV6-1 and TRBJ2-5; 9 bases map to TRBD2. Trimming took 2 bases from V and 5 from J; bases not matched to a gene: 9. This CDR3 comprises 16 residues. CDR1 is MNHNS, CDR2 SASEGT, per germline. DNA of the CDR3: TGTGCCAGCAGTGAATTATCGGCGGGAGGGTGGGAGACCCAGTACTTC. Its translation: CASSELSAGGWETQYF.